The sequence of this TCR beta chain was determined in a study of blood T cell repertoires in COVID-19. As for the study in general: The analysed material was cDNA or gDNA that came from T cells, B-cell-depleted T cells, or PBMCs.

From germline, CDR1 is SGHTS and CDR2 YDEGEE. This CDR3 spans 17 amino acids. V shed 0 bases, J shed 5 bases, and the junction held 9 bases outside the gene matches. Participants in the exposed group had met a COVID-19 case in the 2 weeks before joining the study. TCRdb's copy holds only in-frame clones and misses some; the assay was immunoSEQ multiplex PCR. The sample lists 300,000 to 350,000 clones, 85% to 95% seen once, with around 4.2% in the top ten. The genes are TRBV5-8 and TRBJ1-5; 9 nucleotides line up with TRBD1. The TCR sequence derives from a woman between 25 and 40 years old who had been exposed to COVID-19. Sequencing was carried out using PBMCs or T cells enriched from blood (not recorded which). CDR3 bases: TGTGCCAGCAGCTTGGAATTCGGGACAGGGTACGATCAGCCCCAGCATTTT. Residues: CASSLEFGTGYDQPQHF.